Listed here is a single T cell receptor (beta chain). The target antigen is unknown. The protocol was immunoSEQ multiplex PCR, while the TCRdb copy is restricted to in-frame clones and leaves out a portion. The sample holds approximately 54,000 clones, over 85% seen once. The data originate from a study of cytomegalovirus exposure and HLA in healthy donors. Whole-study results and caveats: Using the classifier, cytomegalovirus status was reportedly diagnosed with high specificity and sensitivity.

Looked up from germline, CDR1 is SNHLY and CDR2 is FYNNEI. V trimming: 3 bases; J trimming: 1 base; junction bases outside the gene matches: 3. The CDR3 extends over 15 amino acids. The sequencing sample was made of PBMCs. The gene calls are TRBV2 and TRBJ2-7; TRBD2 matches 10 bases. The clonotype originates from a woman younger than 30 in good health and CMV-seropositive. CDR3 coding DNA: TGTGCCAGCAGTGAGGGTAGCGGGGGGTCCTACGAGCAGTACTTC. It translates to CASSEGSGGSYEQYF.